This TCR beta chain was documented in a study of T cell responses to AZD1222 COVID-19 vaccine. V lost 3 bases to trimming and J lost 4 bases, with 21 bases between them. CDR1 and CDR2 (germline): MNHEY, SMNVEV (reference sequence). The CDR3 runs to 17 residues. Sequencing used immunoSEQ multiplex PCR; TCRdb keeps in-frame clones, though not all of them. Of about 88,000 clones listed, about 91% are singletons. The V call is TRBV27, the J call TRBJ2-5; D unclear. The TCR originated in an adult in good health. This sample comprised peripheral blood, obtained on day 0 of AZD1222 vaccination. The CDR3 sequence: CASSLLGFGSLSETQYF. The CDR3 coding sequence is TGTGCCAGCAGTTTGTTGGGGTTTGGTAGTCTCTCAGAGACCCAGTACTTC.